This T cell receptor beta chain is drawn from a study of post-analysis software for immune sequencing data. From germline, CDR1 is MGHRA and CDR2 YSYEKL. The CDR3 is 16 residues long. The ends were cut back, 0 bases at V and 7 bases at J, with 18 bases in the middle. A note on this clonotype: Its antigen is unidentified.

General study findings and limits: In patients, TRBV5-6, TRBV5-1 and TRBV20-1 belonged to four or five TRBV segments found more frequently than in controls.

Unique molecular identifiers were built into the TCR beta cDNA libraries. TCRdb fed the PCR reads into MiXCR, producing one record per CDR3 protein. The table shows under 900,000 distinct CDR3 sequences, with roughly half occurring only once. This TCR was recovered from a girl aged 5 to 17 with multiple sclerosis. Sequencing was performed on blood. This chain joins TRBV4-1 and TRBJ1-2; D possibly corresponds to TRBD1 (6 bases). CDR3 in amino acids: CASSQESFGGRVGYTF. DNA of the CDR3: TGCGCCAGCAGCCAAGAATCGTTTGGGGGGCGCGTTGGCTACACCTTC.